Listed below are T cell receptor beta chains from one sample, sequenced in a study of T-cell memory formation after mild COVID-19. TCRdb re-called the 5' RACE reads with MiXCR, one entry per CDR3 protein. The sample holds approximately 260,000 distinct CDR3 sequences; 16% are singletons and the top ten take roughly 20%. The specimen sequenced was PBMCs or a T cell subset sorted from them (not recorded which). The receptors here all came from a man younger than 35 who had mild COVID-19 (a few samples of this study predate the infection). Cell type and time point are not known. CDR3s include the opening cysteine and the closing phenylalanine or tryptophan. D genes are given only for firm matches. Size is omitted from some rows. Given values are once, few, many or a class for expanded clones.

d_call: TRBD1
v_call: TRBV19
j_call: TRBJ1-1
clone_size: few
cdr3_nt: TGTGCCAGTAGCGGGACAGGGGTTAAGTACACTGAAGCTTTCTTT
cdr3_aa: CASSGTGVKYTEAFF

d_call: NA
v_call: TRBV5-1
j_call: TRBJ1-5
clone_size: few
cdr3_nt: TGCGCCAGCAGCTTGGGGGGGCAGGAGAATCAGCCCCAGCATTTT
cdr3_aa: CASSLGGQENQPQHF

d_call: TRBD1
v_call: TRBV24-1
j_call: TRBJ2-5
clone_size: NA
cdr3_nt: TGTGCCACCAGTGATGCAGACAGGGGGCCGATGGAGACCCAGTACTTC
cdr3_aa: CATSDADRGPMETQYF

d_call: NA
v_call: TRBV20-1
j_call: TRBJ1-1
clone_size: NA
cdr3_nt: TGCAGTGACCCGGACAGAAGACTGAACACTGAAGCTTTCTTT
cdr3_aa: CSDPDRRLNTEAFF

d_call: TRBD2
v_call: TRBV7-8
j_call: TRBJ2-3
clone_size: few
cdr3_nt: TGTGCCAGCAGCTTATACTCGCGGGGGGGCAGAGATACGCAGTATTTT
cdr3_aa: CASSLYSRGGRDTQYF

d_call: NA
v_call: TRBV5-1
j_call: TRBJ1-2
clone_size: few
cdr3_nt: TGCGCCAGCAGCTACAAAACAACAGGGTCTGGCTACACCTTC
cdr3_aa: CASSYKTTGSGYTF

d_call: NA
v_call: TRBV28
j_call: TRBJ1-2
clone_size: few
cdr3_nt: TGTGCCAGCAGTTTACCCGGGGAAGGCTACACCTTC
cdr3_aa: CASSLPGEGYTF

d_call: TRBD1
v_call: TRBV7-2
j_call: TRBJ1-2
clone_size: few
cdr3_nt: TGTGCCAGCAGCTGGGCGGGACAGGGGAATGGCTACACCTTC
cdr3_aa: CASSWAGQGNGYTF

d_call: NA
v_call: TRBV4-3
j_call: TRBJ1-1
clone_size: NA
cdr3_nt: TGCGCCAGCAGCTTTATCGTCCGGGATGAAGCTTTCTTT
cdr3_aa: CASSFIVRDEAFF

d_call: NA
v_call: TRBV11-2
j_call: TRBJ1-1
clone_size: many
cdr3_nt: TGTGCCAGCAGCTTAGCGGGACAAAGCACTGAAGCTTTCTTT
cdr3_aa: CASSLAGQSTEAFF

d_call: NA
v_call: TRBV5-6
j_call: TRBJ2-1
clone_size: NA
cdr3_nt: TGTGCCAGCAATAAAGGGGGGGAAACTGAGCAGTTCTTC
cdr3_aa: CASNKGGETEQFF

d_call: NA
v_call: TRBV28
j_call: TRBJ1-2
clone_size: few
cdr3_nt: TGTGCCAGCCAAAACGGGGGCTATGGCTACACCTTC
cdr3_aa: CASQNGGYGYTF

d_call: TRBD1
v_call: TRBV20-1
j_call: TRBJ2-2
clone_size: NA
cdr3_nt: TGCAGTGCCGCCGGACAGGTTTTGAACACCGGGGAGCTGTTTTTT
cdr3_aa: CSAAGQVLNTGELFF

d_call: NA
v_call: TRBV6-5
j_call: TRBJ2-3
clone_size: many
cdr3_nt: TGTGCCAGCAGTAGTAAAGGCCTTGCGACAGATACGCAGTATTTT
cdr3_aa: CASSSKGLATDTQYF

d_call: NA
v_call: TRBV20-1
j_call: TRBJ2-7
clone_size: NA
cdr3_nt: TGCAGTGCTATCGATAGCTCCTACGAGCAGTACTTC
cdr3_aa: CSAIDSSYEQYF

d_call: NA
v_call: TRBV6-5
j_call: TRBJ1-5
clone_size: few
cdr3_nt: TGTGCCAGCAAGGGACCGGGGGGTCAGCCCCAGCATTTT
cdr3_aa: CASKGPGGQPQHF

d_call: TRBD2
v_call: TRBV12-3/TRBV12-4
j_call: TRBJ2-7
clone_size: few
cdr3_nt: TGTGCCAGCAGTTCCGCGGGGGAATTCCAGTACGAGCAGTACTTC
cdr3_aa: CASSSAGEFQYEQYF